This TCR beta chain was found in a study of shared clonotypes between healthy human individuals. General study results and limits: Among a handful of donors, around 5% of naive CD4 clonotypes were found in common.

CD4+ cells were split into CD45RA+ naive and CD45RA-negative memory subsets. The table came from immunoSEQ multiplex PCR; TCRdb's copy has only in-frame clones and leaves some out. The data contain a few hundred thousand clones, more than 95% of them singletons. V lost 3 bases, J lost 1 base, and 4 bases lay in between. The CDR3 covers 12 residues. CDR1 is SGDLS and CDR2 is YYNGEE in the germline V gene. Points on this clone: Its antigen is not identified.

This clonotype was obtained from a woman in her thirties in good health. The chain employs TRBV9 and TRBJ2-5, with D unclear. The sample taken for sequencing was naive CD4+ T cells sorted from blood. Stated subset: CD45RA+ positively selected. CDR3 bases: TGTGCCAGCAGCGCCTTCCAAGAGACCCAGTACTTC. It is translated as CASSAFQETQYF.